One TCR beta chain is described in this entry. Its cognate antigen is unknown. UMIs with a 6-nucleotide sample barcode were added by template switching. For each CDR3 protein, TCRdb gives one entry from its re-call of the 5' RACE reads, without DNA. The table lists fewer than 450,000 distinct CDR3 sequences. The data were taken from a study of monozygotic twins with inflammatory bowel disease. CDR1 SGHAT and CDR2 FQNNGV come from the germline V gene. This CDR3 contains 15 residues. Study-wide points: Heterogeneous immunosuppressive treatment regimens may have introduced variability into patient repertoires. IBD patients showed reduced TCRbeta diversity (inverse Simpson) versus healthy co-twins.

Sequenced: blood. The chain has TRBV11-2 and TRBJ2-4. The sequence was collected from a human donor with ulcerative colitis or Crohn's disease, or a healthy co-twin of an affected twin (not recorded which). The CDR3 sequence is CASSPGGTAKNIQYF. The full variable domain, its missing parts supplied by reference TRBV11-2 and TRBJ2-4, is EAGVAQSPRYKIIEKRQSVAFWCNPISGHATLYWYQQILGQGPKLLIQFQNNGVVDDSQLPKDRFSAERLKGVDSTLKIQPAKLEDSAVYLCASSPGGTAKNIQYFGAGTRLSVL.